The 8 T cell receptor beta chains given below trace back to one sample, sequenced in a study of healthy donors' naive CD4 and CD8 T cells. Each TCR library used 400 to 600 ng of total RNA and a linear amplification protocol. In TCRdb, the reads were re-called with MiXCR into one record per CDR3 protein. The table lists roughly 200,000 distinct CDR3 sequences, 65% to 75% of them singletons, with roughly 2.3% in the top ten. Sequenced input: naive CD4+ and CD8+ T cells sorted from blood, pooled from several donors. These receptors all stem from a pool of human donors in good health; the sample pools cells from several healthy donors.

The chain links TRBV29-1 to TRBJ2-1; D may be TRBD2 (5 bases). The CDR3 contains 12 residues. Trimming cost V 6 bases and J 4 bases, with 10 bases left between them. Germline CDR1 reads SQVTM; CDR2 reads ANQGSEA. The CDR3 DNA sequence: TGCAGCGTCCAGCAGCGGTACAATGAGCAGTTCTTC. Its translation: CSVQQRYNEQFF.

The rearrangement links TRBV5-1 to TRBJ2-5, with D perhaps being TRBD1 or TRBD2 (5 bases each). Trimming took off 5 bases at V and 4 bases at J, with 27 bases between the two ends. Germline assignment: CDR1 SGHRS and CDR2 YFSETQ. This CDR3 comprises 18 residues. CDR3 sequence reads: CASRPNPGVGASGETQYF. CDR3 sequence (DNA): TGCGCCAGCAGACCAAACCCCGGGGTAGGGGCGAGTGGAGAGACCCAGTACTTC.

This chain uses TRBV19 with TRBJ2-7; D is uncertain. The CDR3 totals 13 residues. Trimming cost V 3 bases and J 2 bases, with 8 bases left between them. Germline V gene lookup returns CDR1 LNHDA and CDR2 SQIVND (reference sequence). The CDR3 region has the DNA TGTGCCAGTAGTATCGGCGTAGCCTACGAGCAGTACTTC. This translates into CASSIGVAYEQYF.

The chain couples TRBV6-2 or TRBV6-3 to TRBJ2-1, with 8 nucleotides matching TRBD2. Germline V gives CDR1 MNHEY, CDR2 SVGEGT. The CDR3 has 16 residues. V shed 6 bases and J 5 bases; nucleotides not matched to a gene: 12. CDR3 nucleotides: TGTGCCAGCAGATACGGGGAGCGGGAGACCAACAATGAGCAGTTCTTC. It translates to CASRYGERETNNEQFF.

The chain joins TRBV6-1 to TRBJ2-7, with D tentatively TRBD1 (6 bases). CDR3 length: 16 amino acids. Germline-derived CDR1 and CDR2 are MNHNS and SASEGT. Between the trimmed V and J ends, which lost 0 bases and 0 bases, there was a span of 12 bases. CDR3: CASSEALQGSSYEQYF. The DNA of the CDR3 is TGTGCCAGCAGTGAAGCGCTCCAGGGGTCCTCCTACGAGCAGTACTTC.

This chain joins TRBV13 and TRBJ1-1; D uncertain. CDR3 length: 12 amino acids. Germline V gene sequence: CDR1 PRHDT, CDR2 FYEKMQ (reference sequence). Trimming left V 5 bases short and J 5 bases short, with 9 bases between. CDR3 sequence reads: CASSNKGTEAFF. For the CDR3, the DNA is TGTGCCAGCAGCAACAAGGGAACTGAAGCTTTCTTT.

V gene TRBV6-1 combines with J gene TRBJ2-1, with D unclear. V was clipped by 6 bases and J by 4 bases, with 10 bases between them. Germline CDR1 MNHNS, CDR2 SASEGT. CDR3 size: 13 residues. CDR3 residues: CASRVGTYNEQFF. The CDR3 region has the DNA TGTGCCAGCAGGGTTGGAACGTACAATGAGCAGTTCTTC.

The chain joins TRBV6-2 or TRBV6-3 to TRBJ2-1; D is unresolved. With 2 bases removed from V and 4 bases from J, the gap between germline ends came to 6 bases. The CDR3 covers 13 residues. CDR1 and CDR2 (germline): MNHEY, SVGEGT. The CDR3 region is CASSYVLYNEQFF. The CDR3 nucleotides are TGTGCCAGCAGTTACGTACTATACAATGAGCAGTTCTTC.